The next 10 T cell receptor beta chains were all read from a single sample in a study of HIV-infected children after antiretroviral therapy interruption. Treatment noted: PENTA 11 planned treatment interruption arm or continuous ART arm. RNA-based 3' RACE libraries used unique molecular identifiers. One entry per CDR3 protein results from TCRdb running MiXCR on the 3' RACE reads. This sample has about 89,000 distinct CDR3 sequences; approximately 6.9% occur once, and the top ten carry roughly 1.1%. The source material was CD45RA+ CD4+ T cells from PBMCs, pooled from several time points, sampled from a donor given antiretroviral therapy, either interrupted or continuous. Indicated subset: naive CD4+ CD45RA+ CD45RO- T cells. The receptors come from a pool of human donors with HIV.

Note on this clonotype: This may come from a read error, since a much larger clone is one base off. The chain links TRBV5-1 to TRBJ2-7; 7 nucleotides agree with TRBD2. This CDR3 has 18 residues. Germline CDR1 is SGHRS and CDR2 is YFSETQ. The junction had 15 bases not matched to a gene; V was cut back by 3 bases and J by 0 bases. The CDR3 bases are TGCGCCAGCAGCTGGAAGGTCGGGACTAACGGTAACTCCTACGAGCAGTACTTC. Translated, it gives CASSWKVGTNGNSYEQYF. The whole variable domain, remainder taken from reference TRBV5-1 and TRBJ2-7, is KAGVTQTPRYLIKTRGQQVTLSCSPISGHRSVSWYQQTPGQGLQFLFEYFSETQRNKGNFPGRFSGRQFSNSRSEMNVSTLELGDSALYLCASSWKVGTNGNSYEQYFGPGTRLTVT.

The chain uses TRBV6-1 and TRBJ1-1; no reliable D call. V lost 2 bases and J lost 11, with 21 bases in between. The CDR3 is 15 residues long. Germline V CDR1 and CDR2: MNHNS, SASEGT. The CDR3 spells CASSEPHKASREAFF. The CDR3 DNA is TGTGCCAGCAGTGAACCACATAAGGCCTCTAGGGAGGCTTTCTTT.

This clonotype was seen a few times. The CDR3 nucleotides read TGCGCCAGCAGTCAGTGGCAAAGTACCGAAAAACTGTTTTTT. Protein sequence: CASSQWQSTEKLFF. J is TRBJ1-4 and V is TRBV23-1; D call uncertain. TRBV23-1 is given ORF status, its function remaining uncertain. Between the trimmed V and J ends, which lost 3 bases and 8 bases, there was a span of 13 bases. The length of the CDR3 is 14 residues.

This clonotype was observed a few times. The chain combines TRBV12-3 or TRBV12-4 with TRBJ2-1; TRBD1 agrees at 7 bases. CDR3 length: 14 residues. The ends lost 6 bases at V and 4 bases at J; junction bases unmatched: 6. The CDR3: CASRGTEPYNEQFF. The CDR3 DNA sequence: TGTGCCAGCAGGGGGACAGAACCATACAATGAGCAGTTCTTC.

This clonotype was seen repeatedly, ten times or more. J is TRBJ2-7 and V is TRBV20-1, with TRBD2 matching 9 bases. Germline values: CDR1 DFQATT, CDR2 SNEGSKA (reference sequence). After removal of 4 bases from V and 5 bases from J, the junction contained 3 bases not matched to a gene. The CDR3 has 12 amino acids. The CDR3 here is CSATGLAHEQYF. The CDR3 DNA is TGCAGTGCTACGGGACTAGCACACGAGCAGTACTTC.

This clonotype was counted ten times or more. This chain links TRBV5-1 with TRBJ2-4; 11 nucleotides line up with TRBD1. The ends lost 0 bases at V and 11 bases at J; junction bases unmatched: 7. In germline, CDR1 is SGHRS, CDR2 YFSETQ. The CDR3 length is 15 residues. Here the CDR3 DNA reads TGCGCCAGCAGCTTGGAGGGACAGGGGGTTTTATTTCAGTACTTC. It translates to CASSLEGQGVLFQYF.

This chain connects TRBV5-1 to TRBJ1-1; D call uncertain. Looked up from germline, CDR1 is SGHRS and CDR2 is YFSETQ. The CDR3 has 13 residues. Trimming removed 10 bases at V and 0 bases at J, with 13 bases between. The CDR3 spells CAFSPTVNTEAFF. The DNA for the CDR3 is TGCGCCTTCAGTCCCACAGTGAACACTGAAGCTTTCTTT. The complete variable domain, with remaining parts taken from reference TRBV5-1 and TRBJ1-1, reads KAGVTQTPRYLIKTRGQQVTLSCSPISGHRSVSWYQQTPGQGLQFLFEYFSETQRNKGNFPGRFSGRQFSNSRSEMNVSTLELGDSALYLCAFSPTVNTEAFFGQGTRLTVV.

The chain combines TRBV29-1 with TRBJ1-1; D is ambiguous. V lost 2 bases and J lost 0, with 7 bases in between. The CDR3 consists of 13 residues. From germline, CDR1 is SQVTM and CDR2 ANQGSEA. The CDR3 loop reads CSVENLLNTEAFF. For the CDR3, the DNA is TGCAGCGTTGAAAACCTCCTGAACACTGAAGCTTTCTTT.

This clonotype was picked up many times. This chain joins TRBV7-3 and TRBJ2-7; 10 bases map to TRBD2. J was trimmed by 6 bases and V by 3 bases; bases with no gene match: 8. The germline gives CDR1 SGHTA, CDR2 FQGTGA. The CDR3 is 15 residues long. CDR3 DNA: TGTGCCAGCAGCTTGAAAGCGGGAGGGTCTGGCGAGCAGTACTTC. Its protein is CASSLKAGGSGEQYF.

This clonotype was detected ten times or more. The chain is built from TRBV18 and TRBJ2-5, with D uncertain. The CDR3 sequence is 14 residues long. The germline V gene has CDR1 KGHSH and CDR2 LQKENI. The ends were cut back, 6 bases at V and 2 bases at J, with 13 bases in the middle. Written as DNA, the CDR3 is TGTGCCAGCTCCCCGACCTACGAACAAGAGACCCAGTACTTC. Translated: CASSPTYEQETQYF. Together with reference TRBV18 and TRBJ2-5, the CDR3 gives the full variable domain: NAGVMQNPRHLVRRRGQEARLRCSPMKGHSHVYWYRQLPEEGLKFMVYLQKENIIDESGMPKERFSAEFPKEGPSILRIQQVVRGDSAAYFCASSPTYEQETQYFGPGTRLLVL.